This T cell receptor (beta chain) was sequenced in a study of glioma-infiltrating T cells. Findings and caveats of the study: Only very few CDR3 sequences appeared in both tissue and blood.

The germline V gene has CDR1 DFQATT and CDR2 SNEGSKA (reference sequence). V shed 5 bases and J 10 bases; nucleotides not matched to a gene: 8. The CDR3 length is 14 residues. This clonotype has ten or more counts. What it binds is not known. The iRepertoire nested amplicon-rescue multiplex PCR amplified TCR alpha and beta CDR3s from RNA. MiXCR, run by TCRdb on the multiplex PCR reads, gives a single entry per CDR3 protein. The repertoire holds under 130,000 distinct CDR3 sequences, with around 31% as singletons. Sequencing used glioma tissue, nonneoplastic brain tissue, or PBMCs (not recorded which). The receptor's source is a human donor with low-grade glioma or glioblastoma, undergoing nonglioma brain surgery, or in good health (not recorded which). V usage is TRBV20-1 and J usage is TRBJ2-1, with 13 bases matching TRBD2. The CDR3 sequence: CSAGGLAGEMEQFF. The CDR3 nucleotides are TGCAGTGCTGGAGGACTAGCGGGGGAGATGGAGCAGTTCTTC.